These T cell receptor beta chains were read from a single sample in a study of Ad26.COV2.S vaccination and SARS-CoV-2 variants. Profiling relied on immunoSEQ multiplex PCR, and the TCRdb table lists in-frame clones only, not all of them. Of more than 300,000 clones in the sample, approximately 86% are singletons; the top ten hold 2.1%. Here the sequenced sample was peripheral blood, taken in a trial of Ad26.COV2.S vaccine versus placebo. Every receptor here comes from a person aged 18-60 years who received the Ad26.COV2.S COVID-19 vaccine or a placebo. Each CDR3 is given with its conserved first and last residue. D genes are given only for firm matches.

TRBV10-1,TRBJ2-5,TRBD2,TGCGCCAGCAGTGGCAGGGACTATAGAGGGACCCAGTACTTC,CASSGRDYRGTQYF
TRBV19,TRBJ2-2,TRBD2,TGTGCCAGTAGTGGGACTAGCGGGGGCCTACTGAACACCGGGGAGCTGTTTTTT,CASSGTSGGLLNTGELFF
TRBV18,TRBJ1-6,NA,TGTGCCAGCTCACCGGGTAGGGTTTCACCCCTCCACTTT,CASSPGRVSPLHF
TRBV4-2,TRBJ1-1,NA,TGTGCCAGCAGCCAAGAATCGGGGGTATCAGCTTTCTTT,CASSQESGVSAFF
TRBV9,TRBJ1-5,NA,TGTGCCAGCAGCGTAGAAGGGGGTCGGCCCCAGCATTTT,CASSVEGGRPQHF
TRBV11-3,TRBJ1-2,TRBD1,TGTGCCAGCAGCTTAGGGGACAGGGGCTATGGCTACACCTTC,CASSLGDRGYGYTF
TRBV6-6,TRBJ2-7,NA,TGTGCCACGAACCTACAGGGAACCTACGAGCAGTACTTC,CATNLQGTYEQYF
TRBV5-4,TRBJ2-1,TRBD2,TGTGCCAGCAGCATGGGACTAGCGGGGGGGCACTCCTACAATGAGCAGTTCTTC,CASSMGLAGGHSYNEQFF
TRBV9,TRBJ2-3,NA,TGTGCCAGCAGCCCAGTAGGGGGTAGAAGCACAGATACGCAGTATTTT,CASSPVGGRSTDTQYF
TRBV6-5,TRBJ1-6,NA,TGTGCCAGCAGGAGGGGCATTCGTTTTAATTCACCCCTCCACTTT,CASRRGIRFNSPLHF